This T cell receptor beta chain comes out of a study of regulatory T cells in long-lasting Graves disease. Construction of TCR beta libraries relied on iRepertoire HTBI primers and on Arm-PCR targeting CDR3 regions. Each CDR3 protein gets one entry after TCRdb re-called the multiplex PCR reads with MiXCR. This table holds about 440,000 distinct CDR3 sequences, 14% to 15% found once. This clonotype has just a few counts. Time point meaning: newly diagnosed GD, antithyroid drugs for less than 3 months. From PBMCs, RNA was extracted and then used to make the TCR library. Trimming cost V 6 bases and J 0 bases, with 17 bases left between them. From germline, CDR1 is MDHEN and CDR2 SYDVKM. CDR3 length: 16 residues. These data were likewise used in another study, on T cells in Graves' hyperthyroidism and ophthalmopathy. In that study: Uncontrolled infection, other autoimmune disease, pregnancy or lactation excluded patients. TCR CDR3 underwent first-round RT-PCR with the HTBI primer set. Among clonotypes expanded in thyroid above 0.001, most were also found in blood. Separating ophthalmopathy from stable hyperthyroidism was achieved by a 13 V-J model.

This sequence joins TRBV28 and TRBJ1-1, with D unclear. Here the sequenced sample was peripheral blood mononuclear cells (PBMCs), taken at new diagnosis, from a patient treated with antithyroid drugs. This receptor was taken from a woman in her 30s with Graves disease. Here the CDR3 DNA reads TGTGCCAGCAGCCCTACCCGTGGTCGGGTGAACACTGAAGCTTTCTTT. Encoded protein: CASSPTRGRVNTEAFF.